This T cell receptor (beta chain) was recorded in a study of glioma-infiltrating T cells. Germline-derived CDR1 and CDR2 are MNHNS and SASEGT. With V trimmed by 5 bases and J by 0 bases, 1 base remained unmatched. The CDR3 has 14 residues. General observations from the study: Above-expected tissue-blood divergence occurred in all gliomas, most in low-grade ones.

This clonotype was recorded at least ten times. No antigen is known for it. Amplification of TCR alpha and beta CDR3 regions from RNA used iRepertoire nested multiplex PCR. Input was roughly 100-450 ng of tissue mRNA or PBMC total RNA. TCRdb ran MiXCR on the multiplex PCR reads and lists one entry per CDR3 protein. The sample yields tens of thousands of distinct CDR3 sequences, less than 30% seen once. The source of this sequence is a human donor with low-grade glioma or glioblastoma, undergoing nonglioma brain surgery, or in good health (not recorded which). Sequencing input: glioma tissue, nonneoplastic brain tissue, or PBMCs (not recorded which). The chain carries TRBV6-1 and TRBJ2-1; 7 positions agree with TRBD2. The CDR3 DNA is TGTGCCAGCAGTCCGGGGGGCTCCTACAATGAGCAGTTCTTC. This sequence encodes CASSPGGSYNEQFF.